The source of this T cell receptor beta chain is a study of response to subunit inactivated influenza vaccine. Study-wide findings and caveats: There was a suggestion from the authors that each seasonal influenza vaccination recruits few new T cells.

On this clonotype itself: Its antigen remains unknown.

CDR3 size: 14 residues. Germline V gene lookup returns CDR1 SQVTM and CDR2 ANQGSEA. V dropped 3 bases and J dropped 6; count of bases not matched to a gene: 6. TCRdb fed the RT-PCR reads into MiXCR, producing one record per CDR3 protein. The table shows roughly 170,000 distinct CDR3 sequences, with about 9.3% occurring only once. This TCR came from a man aged 45 to 65 who received an inactivated influenza vaccine. V usage is TRBV29-1 and J usage is TRBJ2-1; 9 bases fit TRBD1. Sequenced here: non-naive T cells sorted from PBMCs, sampled on the day of vaccination. The CDR3 DNA reads TGCAGCGTTGAGTTGGACAGGGGAGCCAATGAGCAGTTCTTC. Residues: CSVELDRGANEQFF.